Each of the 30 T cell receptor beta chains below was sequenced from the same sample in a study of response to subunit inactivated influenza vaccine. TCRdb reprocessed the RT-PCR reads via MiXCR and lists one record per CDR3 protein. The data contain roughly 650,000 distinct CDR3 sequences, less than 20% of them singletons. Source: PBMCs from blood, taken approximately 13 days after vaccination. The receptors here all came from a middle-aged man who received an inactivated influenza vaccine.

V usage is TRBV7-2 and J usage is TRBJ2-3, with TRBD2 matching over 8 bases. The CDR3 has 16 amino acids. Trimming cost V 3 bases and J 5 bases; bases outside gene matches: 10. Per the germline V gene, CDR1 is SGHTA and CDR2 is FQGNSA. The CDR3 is CASSFRSGMTGDTQYF. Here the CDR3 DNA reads TGTGCCAGCAGCTTTCGTAGCGGGATGACGGGAGATACGCAGTATTTT.

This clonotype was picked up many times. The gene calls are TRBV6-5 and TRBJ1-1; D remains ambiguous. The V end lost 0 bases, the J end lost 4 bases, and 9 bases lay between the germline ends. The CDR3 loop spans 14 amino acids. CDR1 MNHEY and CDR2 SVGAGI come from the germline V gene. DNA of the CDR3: TGTGCCAGCAGTTACTCGAATCGGTTCACTGAAGCTTTCTTT. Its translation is CASSYSNRFTEAFF.

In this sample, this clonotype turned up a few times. CDR3 amino acids: CASSQFPILTAGASNEQFF. The CDR3 DNA reads TGTGCCAGCAGCCAATTCCCAATTCTTACTGCGGGAGCGAGCAATGAGCAGTTCTTC. The rearrangement links TRBV14 to TRBJ2-1, with 7 bases lining up with TRBD2. Trimming removed 2 bases from V and 6 bases from J; junction bases left unmatched: 19. Germline CDR1 reads SGHDN; CDR2 reads FVKESK. CDR3 length: 19 residues. Variable domain in full (rest from reference TRBV14 and TRBJ2-1): EAGVTQFPSHSVIEKGQTVTLRCDPISGHDNLYWYRRVMGKEIKFLLHFVKESKQDESGMPNNRFLAERTGGTYSTLKVQPAELEDSGVYFCASSQFPILTAGASNEQFFGPGTRLTVL.

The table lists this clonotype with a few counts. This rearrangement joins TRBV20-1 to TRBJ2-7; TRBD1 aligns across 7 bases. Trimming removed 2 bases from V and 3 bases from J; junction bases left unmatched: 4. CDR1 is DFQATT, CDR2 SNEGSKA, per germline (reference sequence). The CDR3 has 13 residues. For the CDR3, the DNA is TGCAGTGCTAGACACCGACAGGGCTACGAGCAGTACTTC. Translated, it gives CSARHRQGYEQYF.

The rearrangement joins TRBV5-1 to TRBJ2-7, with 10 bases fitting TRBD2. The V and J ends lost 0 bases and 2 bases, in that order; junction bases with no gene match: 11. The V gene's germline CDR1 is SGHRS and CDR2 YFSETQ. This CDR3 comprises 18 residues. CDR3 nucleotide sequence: TGCGCCAGCAGCTTGGAAGGGTCTAGCGGGAGTTTCCCCTACGAGCAGTACTTC. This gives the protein CASSLEGSSGSFPYEQYF.

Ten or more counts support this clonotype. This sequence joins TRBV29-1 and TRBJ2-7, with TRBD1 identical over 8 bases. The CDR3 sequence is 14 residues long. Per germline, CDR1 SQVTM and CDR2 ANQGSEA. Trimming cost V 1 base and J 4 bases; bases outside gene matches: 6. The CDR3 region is CSVEGSGGKYEQYF. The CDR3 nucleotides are TGCAGCGTTGAAGGTTCAGGGGGCAAGTACGAGCAGTACTTC.

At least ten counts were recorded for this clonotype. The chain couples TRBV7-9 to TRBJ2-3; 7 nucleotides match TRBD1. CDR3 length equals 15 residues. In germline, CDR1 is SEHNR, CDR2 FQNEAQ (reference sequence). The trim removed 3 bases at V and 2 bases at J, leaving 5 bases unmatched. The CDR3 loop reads CASSFRDRSTDTQYF. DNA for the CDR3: TGTGCCAGCAGCTTTAGGGACAGATCCACAGATACGCAGTATTTT.

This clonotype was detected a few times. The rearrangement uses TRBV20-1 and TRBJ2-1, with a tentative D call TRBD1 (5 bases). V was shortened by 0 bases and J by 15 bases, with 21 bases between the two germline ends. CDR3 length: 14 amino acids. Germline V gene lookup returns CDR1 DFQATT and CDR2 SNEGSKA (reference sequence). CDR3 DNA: TGCAGTGCTAGAGATGAAAGGGGCTCGCGACGGCTGTTCTTC. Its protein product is CSARDERGSRRLFF.

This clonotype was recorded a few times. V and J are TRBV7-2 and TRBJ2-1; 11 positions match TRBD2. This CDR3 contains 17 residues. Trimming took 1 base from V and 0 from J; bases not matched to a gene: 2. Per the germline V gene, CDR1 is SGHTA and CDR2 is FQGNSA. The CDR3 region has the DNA TGTGCCAGCAGCTTAGTAGCGGGGGGGGGCTCCTACAATGAGCAGTTCTTC. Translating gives CASSLVAGGGSYNEQFF. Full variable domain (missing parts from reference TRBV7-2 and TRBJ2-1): GAGVSQSPSNKVTEKGKDVELRCDPISGHTALYWYRQSLGQGLEFLIYFQGNSAPDKSGLPSDRFSAERTGGSVSTLTIQRTQQEDSAVYLCASSLVAGGGSYNEQFFGPGTRLTVL.

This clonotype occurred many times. The CDR3 sequence is CASSSINSPGSPLHF. The CDR3 DNA sequence: TGTGCCAGCAGCTCTATTAATAGTCCAGGTTCACCCCTCCACTTT. The J gene is TRBJ1-6, the V gene TRBV7-2; D not certain. The CDR3 length is 15 residues. The germline CDR1 and CDR2 sequences are SGHTA and FQGNSA. V gave up 4 bases and J gave up 9 bases, with 16 bases separating them. Drawing the rest from reference TRBV7-2 and TRBJ1-6, the complete variable domain is GAGVSQSPSNKVTEKGKDVELRCDPISGHTALYWYRQSLGQGLEFLIYFQGNSAPDKSGLPSDRFSAERTGGSVSTLTIQRTQQEDSAVYLCASSSINSPGSPLHFGNGTRLTVT.

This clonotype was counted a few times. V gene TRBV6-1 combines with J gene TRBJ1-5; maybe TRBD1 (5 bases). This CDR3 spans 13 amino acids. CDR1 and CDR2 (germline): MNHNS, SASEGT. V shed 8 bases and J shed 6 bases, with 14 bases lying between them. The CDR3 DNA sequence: TGTGCCAGCCGGCGCAGGGAGGGTCAGCCCCAGCATTTT. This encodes CASRRREGQPQHF.

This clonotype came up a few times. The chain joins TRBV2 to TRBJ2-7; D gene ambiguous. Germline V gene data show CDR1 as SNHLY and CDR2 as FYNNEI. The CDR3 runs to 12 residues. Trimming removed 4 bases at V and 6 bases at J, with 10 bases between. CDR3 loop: CASSGKRAEQYF. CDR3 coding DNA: TGTGCCAGCAGTGGTAAAAGGGCCGAGCAGTACTTC.

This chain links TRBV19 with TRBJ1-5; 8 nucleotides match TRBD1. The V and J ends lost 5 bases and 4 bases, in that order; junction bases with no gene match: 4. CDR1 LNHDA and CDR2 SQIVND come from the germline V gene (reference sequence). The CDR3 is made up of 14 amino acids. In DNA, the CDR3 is TGTGCCAGTAGTGTTCGACAGGGGAATCAGCCCCAGCATTTT. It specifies CASSVRQGNQPQHF.

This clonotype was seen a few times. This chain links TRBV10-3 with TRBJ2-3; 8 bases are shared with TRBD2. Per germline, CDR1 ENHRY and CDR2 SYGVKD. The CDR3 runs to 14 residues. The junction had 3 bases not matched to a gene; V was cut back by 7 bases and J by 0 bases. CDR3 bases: TGTGCCATCACCCCTAGCGGGAGCACAGATACGCAGTATTTT. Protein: CAITPSGSTDTQYF.

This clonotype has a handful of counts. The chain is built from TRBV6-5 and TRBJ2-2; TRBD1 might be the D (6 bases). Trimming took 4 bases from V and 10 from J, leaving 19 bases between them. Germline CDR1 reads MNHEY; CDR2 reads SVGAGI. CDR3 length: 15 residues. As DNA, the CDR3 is TGTGCCAGCAGTTCCGGGACACCCACAATTATGGAGCTGTTTTTT. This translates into CASSSGTPTIMELFF.

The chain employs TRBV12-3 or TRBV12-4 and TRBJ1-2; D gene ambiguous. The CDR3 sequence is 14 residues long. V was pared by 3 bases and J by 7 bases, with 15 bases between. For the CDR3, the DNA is TGTGCCAGCAGTTTTAAAGGGATTGAGGTTGGCTACACCTTC. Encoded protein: CASSFKGIEVGYTF.

CDR3 sequence (DNA): TGTGCCAGCAGCTTAGGGGAGGCTGAAGCTTTCTTT. Protein: CASSLGEAEAFF. This chain links TRBV7-9 with TRBJ1-1; D gene unclear. The CDR3 totals 12 residues. CDR1 is SEHNR, CDR2 FQNEAQ, per germline (reference sequence). V dropped 1 base and J dropped 6 bases, with 6 bases sitting between them.

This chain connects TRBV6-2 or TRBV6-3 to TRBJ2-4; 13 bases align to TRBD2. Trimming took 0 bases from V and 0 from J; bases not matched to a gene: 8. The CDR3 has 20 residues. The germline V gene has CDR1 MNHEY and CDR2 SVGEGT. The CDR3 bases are TGTGCCAGCAGTTACTCAGGGACTAGCGGGAATTTACTAGCCAAAAACATTCAGTACTTC. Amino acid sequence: CASSYSGTSGNLLAKNIQYF.

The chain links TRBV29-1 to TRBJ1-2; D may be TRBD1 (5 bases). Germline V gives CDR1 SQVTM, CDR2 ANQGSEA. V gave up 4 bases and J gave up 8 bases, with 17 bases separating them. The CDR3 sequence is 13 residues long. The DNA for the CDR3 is TGCAGCGTTGTAGGGGACTCCCAGCGCGGCTACACCTTC. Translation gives CSVVGDSQRGYTF.

CDR3 coding DNA: TGCAGCGGTGGACTAGCTACCGGGGAGCTGTTTTTT. Protein sequence: CSGGLATGELFF. V and J are TRBV29-1 and TRBJ2-2; 8 nucleotides line up with TRBD2. Losses at the gene ends were 7 bases for V and 5 bases for J; bases not matched to a gene: 3. CDR1 and CDR2 from the germline V gene are SQVTM and ANQGSEA. CDR3 length: 12 amino acids.

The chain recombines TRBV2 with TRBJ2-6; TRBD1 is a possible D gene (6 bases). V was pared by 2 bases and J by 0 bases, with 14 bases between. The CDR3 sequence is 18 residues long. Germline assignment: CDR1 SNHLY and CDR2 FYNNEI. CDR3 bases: TGTGCCAGCAGTGAATGGCGAGGGGGTCGCTCTGGGGCCAACGTCCTGACTTTC. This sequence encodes CASSEWRGGRSGANVLTF.

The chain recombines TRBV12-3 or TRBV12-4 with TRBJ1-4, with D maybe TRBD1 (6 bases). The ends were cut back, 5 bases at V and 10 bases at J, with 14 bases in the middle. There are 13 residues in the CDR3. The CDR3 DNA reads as TGTGCCAGCAGTCCGTACAGGGTGGGAAAACTGTTTTTT. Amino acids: CASSPYRVGKLFF.

In nucleotides, the CDR3 is TGTGCCAGCAGCTCCCCCGCCGACAGCTCCTCTGGGGCCAACGTCCTGACTTTC. Translated: CASSSPADSSSGANVLTF. V usage is TRBV7-3 and J usage is TRBJ2-6, with D possibly being TRBD1 (5 bases). Germline CDR1 is SGHTA and CDR2 is FQGTGA. Deletions cut 4 bases from V and 0 bases from J, with 16 bases between. The CDR3 consists of 18 residues.

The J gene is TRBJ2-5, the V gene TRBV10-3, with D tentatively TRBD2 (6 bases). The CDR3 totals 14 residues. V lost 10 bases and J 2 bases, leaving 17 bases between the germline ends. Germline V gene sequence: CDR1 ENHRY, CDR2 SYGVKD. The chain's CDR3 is CATSGGSGQETQYF. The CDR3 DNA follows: TGTGCCACATCCGGGGGTAGCGGACAAGAGACCCAGTACTTC.

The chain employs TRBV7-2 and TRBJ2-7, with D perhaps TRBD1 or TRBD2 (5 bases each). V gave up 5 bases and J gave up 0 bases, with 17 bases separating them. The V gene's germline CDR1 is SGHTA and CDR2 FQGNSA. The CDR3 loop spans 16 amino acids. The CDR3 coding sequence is TGTGCCAGCAGCACCCTGGGGGATGCCAGCTCCTACGAGCAGTACTTC. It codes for CASSTLGDASSYEQYF.

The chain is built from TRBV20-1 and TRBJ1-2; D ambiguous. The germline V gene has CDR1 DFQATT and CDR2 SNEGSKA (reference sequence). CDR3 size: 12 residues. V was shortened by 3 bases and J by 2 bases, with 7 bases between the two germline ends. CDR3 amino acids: CSASHQNYGYTF. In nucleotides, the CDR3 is TGCAGTGCTAGCCATCAGAACTATGGCTACACCTTC.

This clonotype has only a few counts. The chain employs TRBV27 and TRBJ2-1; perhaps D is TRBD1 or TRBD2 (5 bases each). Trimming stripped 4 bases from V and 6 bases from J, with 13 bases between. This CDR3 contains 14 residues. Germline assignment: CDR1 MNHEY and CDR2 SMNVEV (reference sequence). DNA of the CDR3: TGTGCCAGCAGTTGGGGCGGGTTGGGCAATGAGCAGTTCTTC. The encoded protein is CASSWGGLGNEQFF.

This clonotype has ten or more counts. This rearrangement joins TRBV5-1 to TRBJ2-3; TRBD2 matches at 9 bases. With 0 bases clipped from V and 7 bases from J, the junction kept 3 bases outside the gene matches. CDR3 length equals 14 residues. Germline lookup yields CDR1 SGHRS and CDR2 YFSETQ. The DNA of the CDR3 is TGCGCCAGCAGCTTGGCAGGGACTAGCAATACGCAGTATTTT. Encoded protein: CASSLAGTSNTQYF. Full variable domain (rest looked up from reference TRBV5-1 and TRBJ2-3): KAGVTQTPRYLIKTRGQQVTLSCSPISGHRSVSWYQQTPGQGLQFLFEYFSETQRNKGNFPGRFSGRQFSNSRSEMNVSTLELGDSALYLCASSLAGTSNTQYFGPGTRLTVL.

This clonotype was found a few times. DNA for the CDR3: TGCAGTGCTAGAGATCAAACAATTATCCAAGAGACCCAGTACTTC. It translates to CSARDQTIIQETQYF. The rearrangement joins TRBV20-1 to TRBJ2-5; D gene ambiguous. This CDR3 is 15 amino acids long. Trimming left V 0 bases short and J 1 base short, with 12 bases between. Germline loops: CDR1 DFQATT, CDR2 SNEGSKA (reference sequence).

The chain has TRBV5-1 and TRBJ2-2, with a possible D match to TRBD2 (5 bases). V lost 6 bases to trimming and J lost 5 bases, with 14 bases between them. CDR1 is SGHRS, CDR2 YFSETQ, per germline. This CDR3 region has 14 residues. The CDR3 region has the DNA TGCGCCAGCACCTGGACTCGTGTGACCGGGGAGCTGTTTTTT. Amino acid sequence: CASTWTRVTGELFF.